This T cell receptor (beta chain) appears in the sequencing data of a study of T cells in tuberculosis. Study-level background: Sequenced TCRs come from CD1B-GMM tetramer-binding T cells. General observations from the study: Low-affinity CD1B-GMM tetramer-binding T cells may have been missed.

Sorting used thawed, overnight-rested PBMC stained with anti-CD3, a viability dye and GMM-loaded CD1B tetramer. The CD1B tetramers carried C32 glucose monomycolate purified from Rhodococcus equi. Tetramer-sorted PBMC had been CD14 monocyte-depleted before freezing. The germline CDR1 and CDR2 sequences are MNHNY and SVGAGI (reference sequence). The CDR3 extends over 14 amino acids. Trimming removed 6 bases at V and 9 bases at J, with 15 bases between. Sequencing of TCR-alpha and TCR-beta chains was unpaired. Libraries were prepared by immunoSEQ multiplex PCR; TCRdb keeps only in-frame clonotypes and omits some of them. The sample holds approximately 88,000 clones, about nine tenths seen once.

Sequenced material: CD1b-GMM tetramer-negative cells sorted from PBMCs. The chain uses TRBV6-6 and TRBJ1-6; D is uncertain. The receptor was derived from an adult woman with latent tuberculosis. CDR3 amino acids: CASREEGGISPLHF. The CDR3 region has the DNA TGTGCCAGCAGGGAGGAGGGAGGCATTTCACCCCTCCACTTT.